Below are 7 T cell receptor beta chains sequenced from a single sample in a study of CD8+ T cells in alopecia areata. Extracted from the samples, RNA was reverse transcribed into cDNA to serve as the sequencing template. The data were produced by immunoSEQ multiplex PCR, yet TCRdb's version contains in-frame clones alone and is incomplete. The sample records about 110,000 clones, 45% to 60% being singletons. Sequencing used NKG2D-low CD8+ T cells sorted from blood. The source of these receptors is a human donor with alopecia areata.

This clone was seen more than once but under ten times. CDR3 sequence (DNA): TGTGCCAGCAGTTATGGGACAGGGTCCTACAATGAGCAGTTCTTC. The encoded protein is CASSYGTGSYNEQFF. The chain has TRBV27 and TRBJ2-1, with 9 bases aligning to TRBD1. This CDR3 is 15 amino acids long. CDR1 is MNHEY, CDR2 SMNVEV, per germline (reference sequence). V lost 4 bases to trimming and J lost 1 base; unmatched junction nucleotides: 2.

This clone was seen a single time. CDR3 protein: CASRDGLEQFF. DNA for the CDR3: TGTGCCAGCCGGGATGGGTTAGAGCAGTTCTTC. The rearrangement links TRBV7-8 to TRBJ2-1; D possibly corresponds to TRBD2 (5 bases). This CDR3 has 11 residues. The V gene's germline CDR1 is SGHVS and CDR2 FQNEAQ. Trimming removed 8 bases from V and 10 bases from J, with 12 bases in between.

Ten or more counts support this clone. The rearrangement uses TRBV7-3 and TRBJ2-3, with 8 positions matching TRBD2. The length of the CDR3 is 15 residues. Germline-derived CDR1 and CDR2 are SGHTA and FQGTGA. With 3 bases clipped from V and 0 bases from J, the junction kept 2 bases outside the gene matches. The CDR3 sequence: CASSFLAGSTDTQYF. CDR3 DNA sequence: TGTGCCAGCAGCTTTCTAGCGGGCAGCACAGATACGCAGTATTTT.

The V call is TRBV28, the J call TRBJ2-3; D is unclear. V lost 7 bases and J lost 3, with 5 bases in between. The germline V gene encodes CDR1 MDHEN and CDR2 SYDVKM. There are 11 residues in the CDR3. Written as DNA, the CDR3 is TGTGCCAGCACTAATACAGATACGCAGTATTTT. Amino acid sequence: CASTNTDTQYF. Complete variable domain (other parts from reference TRBV28 and TRBJ2-3): DVKVTQSSRYLVKRTGEKVFLECVQDMDHENMFWYRQDPGLGLRLIYFSYDVKMKEKGDIPEGYSVSREKKERFSLILESASTNQTSMYLCASTNTDTQYFGPGTRLTVL.

This rearrangement joins TRBV28 to TRBJ2-5; TRBD1 is a possible D gene (6 bases). Trimming stripped 2 bases from V and 4 bases from J, with 14 bases between. Per the germline V gene, CDR1 is MDHEN and CDR2 is SYDVKM. CDR3 size: 15 residues. Here the CDR3 DNA reads TGTGCCAGCAGTTTACCAGGGGCGAGGTCAGAGACCCAGTACTTC. This gives the protein CASSLPGARSETQYF.

This sequence joins TRBV19 and TRBJ2-1; D possibly uses TRBD1 or TRBD2 (6 bases each). V lost 11 bases and J lost 7, with 15 bases in between. The CDR3 runs 12 residues. Germline-derived CDR1 and CDR2 are LNHDA and SQIVND (reference sequence). Written as DNA, the CDR3 is TGTGCCTGTACGGGGGCAACAAATGAGCAGTTCTTC. This encodes CACTGATNEQFF.

This chain links TRBV5-1 with TRBJ2-1; D may be TRBD2 (6 bases). Trimming shortened V by 2 bases and J by 7 bases, and 16 bases separated the two germline ends. The CDR3 runs to 15 residues. Germline lookup yields CDR1 SGHRS and CDR2 YFSETQ. CDR3 residues: CASSFSRKGGNEQFF. The CDR3 region has the DNA TGCGCCAGCAGCTTCTCCCGGAAAGGAGGGAATGAGCAGTTCTTC.